The rows below give T cell receptor beta chains drawn from one sample of a study of OX40 agonist ivuxolimab in advanced cancers. The protocol was immunoSEQ multiplex PCR, while the TCRdb copy is restricted to in-frame clones and leaves out a portion. The sample shows around 30,000 clones, 80% to 95% of them seen only once. Source: CD4+ or CD8+ T cells sorted from blood, taken in a trial of the OX40 agonist ivuxolimab. These receptors all come from an adult with an advanced solid tumor such as melanoma, head and neck, liver or kidney cancer. Both conserved end residues are part of each CDR3. The order of the fields is V gene, D gene, J gene, clone size, CDR3 protein, CDR3 DNA. D genes are given only for firm matches. Clone size is stated in some rows and not others, as once, few, many or a class when expanded.

v_call: TRBV11-1; d_call: -; j_call: TRBJ1-1; clone_size: -; cdr3_aa: CASSSGRVNTEAFF; cdr3_nt: TGTGCCAGCAGCTCTGGCAGGGTGAACACTGAAGCTTTCTTT
v_call: TRBV27; d_call: -; j_call: TRBJ1-6; clone_size: -; cdr3_aa: CASTRLRGPGDDSPLHF; cdr3_nt: TGTGCCAGCACCCGGTTGAGGGGCCCAGGAGATGATTCACCCCTCCACTTT
v_call: TRBV7-2; d_call: -; j_call: TRBJ1-1; clone_size: -; cdr3_aa: CASSLSAMNTEAFF; cdr3_nt: TGTGCCAGCAGCTTATCGGCCATGAACACTGAAGCTTTCTTT
v_call: TRBV9; d_call: -; j_call: TRBJ2-7; clone_size: -; cdr3_aa: CASSRSGYEQYF; cdr3_nt: TGTGCCAGCAGCCGTTCAGGGTACGAGCAGTACTTC
v_call: TRBV19; d_call: -; j_call: TRBJ2-7; clone_size: -; cdr3_aa: CASSTHLTGTSYEQYF; cdr3_nt: TGTGCCAGTAGTACCCACCTGACAGGGACTTCCTACGAGCAGTACTTC
v_call: TRBV30; d_call: -; j_call: TRBJ1-6; clone_size: few; cdr3_aa: CAWSGRDSPLHF; cdr3_nt: TGTGCCTGGAGTGGAAGGGATTCACCCCTCCACTTT
v_call: TRBV27; d_call: TRBD1; j_call: TRBJ1-5; clone_size: -; cdr3_aa: CASSRQGQDQPQHF; cdr3_nt: TGTGCCAGCAGTCGACAGGGGCAAGATCAGCCCCAGCATTTT
v_call: TRBV10-3; d_call: -; j_call: TRBJ2-7; clone_size: -; cdr3_aa: CAISDEKYFEQYF; cdr3_nt: TGTGCCATCAGTGATGAAAAGTATTTCGAGCAGTACTTC
v_call: TRBV19; d_call: -; j_call: TRBJ1-1; clone_size: -; cdr3_aa: CASTPREGRTEAFF; cdr3_nt: TGTGCCAGTACCCCACGAGAGGGACGGACTGAAGCTTTCTTT
v_call: TRBV19; d_call: -; j_call: TRBJ2-2; clone_size: -; cdr3_aa: CASSIGRGTGELFF; cdr3_nt: TGTGCCAGTAGTATAGGAAGGGGCACCGGGGAGCTGTTTTTT
v_call: TRBV10-2; d_call: TRBD2; j_call: TRBJ2-1; clone_size: -; cdr3_aa: CASSRTSGYNEQFF; cdr3_nt: TGCGCCAGCAGTCGGACTAGCGGTTACAATGAGCAGTTCTTC
v_call: TRBV28; d_call: TRBD1; j_call: TRBJ1-6; clone_size: few; cdr3_aa: CASSSPGQGAGRSPLHF; cdr3_nt: TGTGCCAGCAGTTCCCCGGGACAGGGGGCGGGGCGATCACCCCTCCACTTT
v_call: TRBV10-3; d_call: TRBD1; j_call: TRBJ2-7; clone_size: -; cdr3_aa: CAVRDRASYEQYF; cdr3_nt: TGTGCCGTCCGGGACAGGGCATCCTACGAGCAGTACTTC
v_call: TRBV19; d_call: -; j_call: TRBJ1-1; clone_size: -; cdr3_aa: CASSTQRKGNTEAFF; cdr3_nt: TGTGCCAGTAGTACCCAACGGAAGGGGAACACTGAAGCTTTCTTT